This TCR beta chain was sequenced in a study of T cell clonality in common variable immunodeficiency. Findings and limits, study-wide: In common variable immunodeficiency, TCR beta chains reportedly carried fewer deletions and N-nucleotide insertions.

This clone showed up just a few times. Its target is not known. Control and CVID samples contributed equal amounts of genomic DNA. Libraries were prepared by immunoSEQ multiplex PCR; TCRdb keeps only in-frame clonotypes and omits some of them. The sample includes under 35,000 clones, none of them occurring once. This TCR was sampled from a person between 18 and 75 years old in good health. Sample: peripheral blood mononuclear cells.

The CDR3 loop is CASSYPPYNDYTF. The CDR3 DNA, read in part, is TGTGCCAGCAGTTACCCCCCGTACAATGAC. The chain recombines TRBV6-2 or TRBV6-3 with TRBJ1-2; D unclear. The DNA ends 3 residues before the CDR3 does, and the rest of the CDR3 is filled in from the germline J gene. Germline V CDR1 and CDR2: MNHEY, SVGEGT. The CDR3 totals 13 residues.